This entry features one TCR beta chain sequence. As yet, its antigen is unknown. The data are from a study of cytomegalovirus exposure and HLA in healthy donors. Study-wide context: The platform used for the 95 to 150 validation repertoires matched that of the 666 first-cohort repertoires, a later analysis reported.

The table came from immunoSEQ multiplex PCR; TCRdb's copy has only in-frame clones and leaves some out. The sample has a few hundred thousand clones, more than 85% seen once. General study points: Most observed TCR sequences were rare, whereas some public TCRs were detected in many donors. The study recorded 160 or so TCR beta chains that were cytomegalovirus-associated. Reported performance of the classifier showed diagnosis of cytomegalovirus status with high specificity and sensitivity.

The V end was cut by 4 bases, the J end by 5 bases, with 14 bases between. This CDR3 has 13 amino acids. Germline-derived CDR1 and CDR2 are SQVTM and ANQGSEA. This clonotype was obtained from a man aged 18 to 29 in good health and CMV-seropositive. Sequencing was performed on PBMCs. The J gene is TRBJ1-1, the V gene TRBV29-1; D is perhaps TRBD1 (5 bases). The CDR3 DNA reads TGCAGCGTTGTTGACAGAGTGAGGACTGAAGCTTTCTTT. Its protein product is CSVVDRVRTEAFF.